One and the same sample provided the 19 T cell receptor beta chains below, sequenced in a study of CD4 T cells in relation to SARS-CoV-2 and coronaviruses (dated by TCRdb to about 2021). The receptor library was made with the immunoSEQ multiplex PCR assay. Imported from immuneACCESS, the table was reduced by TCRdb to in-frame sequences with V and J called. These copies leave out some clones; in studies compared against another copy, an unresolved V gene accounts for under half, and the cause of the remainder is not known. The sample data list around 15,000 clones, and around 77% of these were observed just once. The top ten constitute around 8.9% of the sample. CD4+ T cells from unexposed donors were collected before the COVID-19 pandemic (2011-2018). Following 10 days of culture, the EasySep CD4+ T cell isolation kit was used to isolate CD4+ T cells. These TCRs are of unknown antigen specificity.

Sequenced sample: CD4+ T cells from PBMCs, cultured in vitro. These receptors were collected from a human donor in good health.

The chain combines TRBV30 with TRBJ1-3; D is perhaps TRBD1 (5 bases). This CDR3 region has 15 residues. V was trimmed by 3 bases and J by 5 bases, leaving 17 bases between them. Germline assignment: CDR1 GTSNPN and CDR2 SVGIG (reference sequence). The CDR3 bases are TGTGCCTGGAGATTTTGGGCAGGGAATAGAAACACCATATATTTT. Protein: CAWRFWAGNRNTIYF.

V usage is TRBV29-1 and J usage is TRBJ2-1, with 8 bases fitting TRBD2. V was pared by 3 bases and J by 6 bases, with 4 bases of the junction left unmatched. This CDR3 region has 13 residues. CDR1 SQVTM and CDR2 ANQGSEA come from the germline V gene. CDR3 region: CSVDGLAGNEQFF. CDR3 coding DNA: TGCAGCGTTGATGGGCTAGCGGGCAATGAGCAGTTCTTC.

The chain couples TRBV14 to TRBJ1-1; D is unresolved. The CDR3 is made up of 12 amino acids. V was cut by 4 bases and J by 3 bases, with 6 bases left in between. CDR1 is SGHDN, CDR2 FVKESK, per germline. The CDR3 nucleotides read TGTGCCAGCAGCCTCCTTGACACTGAAGCTTTCTTT. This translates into CASSLLDTEAFF.

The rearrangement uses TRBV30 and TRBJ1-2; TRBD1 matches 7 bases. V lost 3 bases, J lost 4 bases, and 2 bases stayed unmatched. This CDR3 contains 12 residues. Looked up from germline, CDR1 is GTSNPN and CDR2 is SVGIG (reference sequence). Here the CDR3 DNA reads TGTGCCTGGAGCCGGGACAGCTATGGCTACACCTTC. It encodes CAWSRDSYGYTF.

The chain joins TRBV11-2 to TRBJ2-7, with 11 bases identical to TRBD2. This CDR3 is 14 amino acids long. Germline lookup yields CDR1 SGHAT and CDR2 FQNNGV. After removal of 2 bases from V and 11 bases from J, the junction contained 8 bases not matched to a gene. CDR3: CASSLLLAGESKYF. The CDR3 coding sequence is TGTGCCAGCAGCTTACTACTAGCGGGGGAATCTAAGTACTTC.

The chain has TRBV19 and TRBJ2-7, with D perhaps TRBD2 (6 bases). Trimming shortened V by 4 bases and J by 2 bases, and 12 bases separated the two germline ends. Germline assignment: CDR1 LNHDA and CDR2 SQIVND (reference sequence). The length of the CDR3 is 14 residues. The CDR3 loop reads CASSTTSLTYEQYF. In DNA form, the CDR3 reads TGTGCCAGTAGTACGACTAGTCTGACCTACGAGCAGTACTTC. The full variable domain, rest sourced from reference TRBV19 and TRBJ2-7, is DGGITQSPKYLFRKEGQNVTLSCEQNLNHDAMYWYRQDPGQGLRLIYYSQIVNDFQKGDIAEGYSVSREKKESFPLTVTSAQKNPTAFYLCASSTTSLTYEQYFGPGTRLTVT.

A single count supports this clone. The DNA for the CDR3 is TGCGCCAGCAGCTCCAGGGGAGGGACTAATGAAAAACTGTTTTTT. It is translated as CASSSRGGTNEKLFF. The chain links TRBV5-1 to TRBJ1-4; TRBD1 is a possible D gene (6 bases). The CDR3 contains 15 residues. Germline lookup yields CDR1 SGHRS and CDR2 YFSETQ. V lost 3 bases to trimming and J lost 2 bases, with 11 bases between them.

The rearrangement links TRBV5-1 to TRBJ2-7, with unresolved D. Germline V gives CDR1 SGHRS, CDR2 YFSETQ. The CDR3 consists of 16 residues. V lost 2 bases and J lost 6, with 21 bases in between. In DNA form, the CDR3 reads TGCGCCAGCAGCTTATTGGCCCGCGGTAACCCCCTCGAGCAGTACTTC. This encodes CASSLLARGNPLEQYF.

CDR3 amino acids: CASSHADTGELFF. The CDR3 DNA reads as TGTGCCAGCAGCCATGCGGACACCGGGGAGCTGTTTTTT. J is TRBJ2-2 and V is TRBV3-1 (or the pseudogene TRBV3-2); D is unresolved. Trimming pared 3 bases from V and 3 bases from J, leaving 5 bases between. The CDR3 has 13 amino acids. From germline, CDR1 is LGHDT and CDR2 YNNKEL (reference sequence).

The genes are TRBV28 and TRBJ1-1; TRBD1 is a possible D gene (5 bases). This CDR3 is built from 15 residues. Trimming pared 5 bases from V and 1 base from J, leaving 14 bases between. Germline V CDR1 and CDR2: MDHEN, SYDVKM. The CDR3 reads CASSPPRGWNTEAFF. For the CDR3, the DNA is TGTGCCAGCAGTCCCCCGCGGGGGTGGAACACTGAAGCTTTCTTT.

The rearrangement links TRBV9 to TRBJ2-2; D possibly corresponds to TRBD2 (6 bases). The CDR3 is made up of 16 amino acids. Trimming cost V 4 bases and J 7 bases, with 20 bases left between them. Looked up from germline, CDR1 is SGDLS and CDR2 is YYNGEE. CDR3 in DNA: TGTGCCAGCAGCCAGAATGATGGGACTTTATACGGGGAGCTGTTTTTT. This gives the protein CASSQNDGTLYGELFF.

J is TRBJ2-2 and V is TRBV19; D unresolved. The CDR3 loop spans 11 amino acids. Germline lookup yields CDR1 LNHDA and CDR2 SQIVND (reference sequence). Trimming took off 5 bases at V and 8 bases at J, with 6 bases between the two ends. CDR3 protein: CASSRAGELFF. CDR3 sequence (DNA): TGTGCCAGTAGTCGGGCTGGGGAGCTGTTTTTT.

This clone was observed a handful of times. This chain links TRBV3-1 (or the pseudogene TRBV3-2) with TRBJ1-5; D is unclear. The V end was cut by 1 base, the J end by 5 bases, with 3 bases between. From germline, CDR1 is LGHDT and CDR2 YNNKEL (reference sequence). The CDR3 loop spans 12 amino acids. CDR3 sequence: CASSQGDQPQHF. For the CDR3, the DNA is TGTGCCAGCAGCCAAGGGGATCAGCCCCAGCATTTT.

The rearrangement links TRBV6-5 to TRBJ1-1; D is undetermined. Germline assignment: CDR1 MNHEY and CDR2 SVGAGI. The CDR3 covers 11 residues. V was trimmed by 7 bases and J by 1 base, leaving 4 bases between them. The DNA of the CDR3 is TGTGCCAGCATCTCGAACACTGAAGCTTTCTTT. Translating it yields CASISNTEAFF.

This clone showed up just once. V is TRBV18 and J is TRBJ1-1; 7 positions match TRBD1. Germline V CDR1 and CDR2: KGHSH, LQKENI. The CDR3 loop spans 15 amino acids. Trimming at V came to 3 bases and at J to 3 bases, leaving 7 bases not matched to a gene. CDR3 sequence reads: CASSPMTGSYTEAFF. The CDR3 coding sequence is TGTGCCAGCTCACCTATGACAGGGTCGTACACTGAAGCTTTCTTT.

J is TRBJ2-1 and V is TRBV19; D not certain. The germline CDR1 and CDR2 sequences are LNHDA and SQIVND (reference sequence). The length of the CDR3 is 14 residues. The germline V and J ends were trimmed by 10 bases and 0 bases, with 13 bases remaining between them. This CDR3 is CATKPVGSYNEQFF. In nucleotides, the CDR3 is TGTGCCACTAAGCCCGTTGGCTCCTACAATGAGCAGTTCTTC.

The CDR3 DNA is TGTGCCAGCAGCAGACAGGGGTTCGCTGGAAACACCATATATTTT. Its protein product is CASSRQGFAGNTIYF. V and J are TRBV11-3 and TRBJ1-3, with TRBD1 identical over 8 bases. V was clipped by 5 bases and J by 2 bases; unmatched bases: 5. Germline V gives CDR1 SGHNT, CDR2 YENEEA. CDR3 size: 15 residues.

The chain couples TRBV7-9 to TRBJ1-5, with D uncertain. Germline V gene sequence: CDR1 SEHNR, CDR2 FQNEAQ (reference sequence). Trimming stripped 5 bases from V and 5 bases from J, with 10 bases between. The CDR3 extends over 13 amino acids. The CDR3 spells CASSGFADQPQHF. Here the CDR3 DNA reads TGTGCCAGCAGCGGCTTCGCGGATCAGCCCCAGCATTTT.

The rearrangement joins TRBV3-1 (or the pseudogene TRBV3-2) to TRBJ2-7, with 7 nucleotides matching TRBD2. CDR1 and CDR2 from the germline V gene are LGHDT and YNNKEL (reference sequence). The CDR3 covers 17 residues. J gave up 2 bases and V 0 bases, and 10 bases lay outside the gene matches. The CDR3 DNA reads TGTGCCAGCAGCCAAGATTCACTAGCGCCTAATCCCTACGAGCAGTACTTC. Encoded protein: CASSQDSLAPNPYEQYF.